The rows below give T cell receptor beta chains drawn from one sample of a study of graft-versus-host responses after intestinal transplantation. Assay used: immunoSEQ multiplex PCR; TCRdb lists only in-frame clones, some missing. The data show about 110,000 clones, roughly 86% seen once. These receptors' targets are unknown. Sequencing used unstimulated CD4+ T cells sorted from spleen or lymph node cells, obtained before transplant. The receptors stem from a human donor who was the organ donor for an intestinal transplant. Both conserved end residues are part of each CDR3. The D gene is left open where the match is weak. Clone size is given for some rows only: seen once, a few or many times, or a class if the clone is expanded.

abundance	d_gene	j_gene	v_gene	CDR3aa	CDR3nt
-	-	TRBJ2-7	TRBV11-2	CASGRHYEQYF	TGTGCCAGTGGTCGGCACTACGAGCAGTACTTC
-	-	TRBJ2-5	TRBV6-1	CASRIQGRETQYF	TGTGCCAGCAGGATACAGGGTAGAGAGACCCAGTACTTC
-	-	TRBJ1-2	TRBV14	CASSQDRGIRGYTF	TGTGCCAGCAGCCAAGATCGAGGGATTCGTGGCTACACCTTC
-	TRBD2	TRBJ2-3	TRBV30	CAGTSGTSTDTQYF	TGTGCCGGGACTAGCGGTACTAGCACAGATACGCAGTATTTT
-	TRBD1	TRBJ2-6	TRBV7-9	CASSLTGGAGANVLTF	TGTGCCAGCAGCTTAACAGGGGGCGCTGGGGCCAACGTCCTGACTTTC
-	-	TRBJ2-3	TRBV10-2	CASSDGGGTDTQYF	TGCGCCAGCAGTGACGGGGGAGGCACAGATACGCAGTATTTT
-	-	TRBJ2-7	TRBV4-2	CASSRGPRDEQYF	TGTGCCAGCAGCCGGGGGCCCAGGGACGAGCAGTACTTC
-	-	TRBJ2-7	TRBV5-4	CASSPGGQKGIHEQYF	TGTGCCAGCAGCCCTGGGGGGCAAAAAGGGATCCACGAGCAGTACTTC
-	-	TRBJ1-5	TRBV6-1	CASSLEGAQHF	TGTGCCAGCAGCCTCGAGGGGGCCCAGCATTTT
-	TRBD2	TRBJ2-1	TRBV18	CASSPPGLAGNEQFF	TGTGCCAGCTCACCACCGGGACTAGCGGGCAATGAGCAGTTCTTC
-	-	TRBJ2-5	TRBV30	CAWSGRGTQYF	TGTGCCTGGAGTGGCAGGGGGACCCAGTACTTC
-	TRBD2	TRBJ2-1	TRBV7-2	CASSLSGGYNEQFF	TGTGCCAGCAGCTTAAGCGGGGGGTACAATGAGCAGTTCTTC
-	-	TRBJ1-2	TRBV28	CASSLDPGPFWGYTF	TGTGCCAGCAGTTTAGATCCGGGACCCTTTTGGGGCTACACCTTC
-	-	TRBJ1-1	TRBV7-2	CASRNYRDTEAFF	TGTGCCAGCAGAAACTACAGGGACACTGAAGCTTTCTTT
-	TRBD1	TRBJ2-1	TRBV7-2	CASIRQGAYNEQFF	TGTGCCAGCATCAGACAGGGGGCGTACAATGAGCAGTTCTTC
-	TRBD1	TRBJ2-7	TRBV11-3	CASSLGGTGGYEQYF	TGTGCCAGCAGCTTAGGGGGGACAGGAGGTTACGAGCAGTACTTC
-	-	TRBJ2-1	TRBV18	CASSPSGNKYNEQFF	TGTGCCAGCTCGCCCTCGGGCAATAAGTACAATGAGCAGTTCTTC
-	TRBD1	TRBJ2-7	TRBV5-6	CASSEPPGTGDYEQYF	TGTGCCAGCAGCGAACCCCCCGGGACAGGGGACTACGAGCAGTACTTC
-	-	TRBJ1-2	TRBV19	CASSIAPAGGANYGYTF	TGTGCCAGTAGTATAGCCCCTGCGGGAGGGGCGAACTATGGCTACACCTTC
-	-	TRBJ2-5	TRBV4-1	CASSQDPGGRVTQYF	TGCGCCAGCAGCCAAGATCCCGGGGGGCGCGTGACCCAGTACTTC
-	TRBD2	TRBJ2-1	TRBV27	CASSQLAGGSNEQFF	TGTGCCAGCAGTCAACTAGCGGGAGGAAGCAATGAGCAGTTCTTC
-	-	TRBJ1-1	TRBV29-1	CSVTETWAGPRGNTEAFF	TGCAGCGTTACTGAAACTTGGGCAGGGCCAAGGGGGAACACTGAAGCTTTCTTT
-	TRBD1	TRBJ1-2	TRBV5-6	CASSQDRGIYGYTF	TGTGCCAGCAGCCAGGACAGGGGGATCTATGGCTACACCTTC
-	TRBD1	TRBJ1-4	TRBV7-9	CASSDDRGKREKLFF	TGTGCCAGCAGCGACGACAGGGGGAAGCGTGAAAAACTGTTTTTT
-	-	TRBJ1-5	TRBV6-5	CASSEFLGQPQHF	TGTGCCAGCAGTGAATTCCTCGGTCAGCCCCAGCATTTT
-	-	TRBJ2-1	TRBV7-2	CASSLESRPLNEQFF	TGTGCCAGCAGCTTAGAGTCGCGACCCCTCAATGAGCAGTTCTTC
-	-	TRBJ2-1	TRBV7-3	CASSYLANEQFF	TGTGCCAGCAGCTACCTAGCGAATGAGCAGTTCTTC
-	TRBD1	TRBJ2-2	TRBV19	CASNTGVTGELFF	TGTGCCAGTAATACAGGGGTCACCGGGGAGCTGTTTTTT
-	-	TRBJ2-1	TRBV4-1	CASSQVGVNEQFF	TGCGCCAGCAGCCAAGTCGGTGTTAATGAGCAGTTCTTC
-	TRBD2	TRBJ2-5	TRBV5-1	CASSLGTSGAPQETQYF	TGCGCCAGCAGCCTAGGGACTAGCGGGGCCCCTCAAGAGACCCAGTACTTC
-	-	TRBJ2-7	TRBV5-5	CASTPYGRGAVYEQYF	TGTGCCAGCACACCCTACGGTCGGGGGGCCGTCTACGAGCAGTACTTC
-	-	TRBJ2-1	TRBV12-5	CASGSGSSYNEQFF	TGTGCTAGTGGTTCGGGTAGCTCCTACAATGAGCAGTTCTTC
once	TRBD1	TRBJ2-7	TRBV10-1	CASSEDRVREQYF	TGCGCCAGCAGTGAGGACAGGGTGCGCGAGCAGTACTTC
-	-	TRBJ1-4	TRBV19	CASSTGTTNEKLFF	TGTGCCAGTAGTACAGGGACGACTAATGAAAAACTGTTTTTT
-	TRBD1	TRBJ2-2	TRBV18	CASSRQGQNTGELFF	TGTGCCAGCTCGCGACAGGGCCAGAACACCGGGGAGCTGTTTTTT
-	-	TRBJ2-7	TRBV6-5	CASSRTLSETYEQYF	TGTGCCAGCAGCCGTACTCTTTCGGAAACCTACGAGCAGTACTTC
-	-	TRBJ2-5	TRBV18	CASSPARVRGGQETQYF	TGTGCCAGCTCACCAGCGCGAGTAAGGGGGGGGCAAGAGACCCAGTACTTC
-	TRBD1	TRBJ2-5	TRBV5-4	CASSPRGETQYF	TGTGCCAGCAGCCCCAGGGGGGAGACCCAGTACTTC
-	-	TRBJ2-3	TRBV5-4	CASGRDRSTDTQYF	TGTGCCAGTGGCCGGGATAGGAGCACAGATACGCAGTATTTT
-	-	TRBJ2-5	TRBV4-1	CASSHLPLDIQETQYF	TGCGCCAGCAGCCACCTTCCCCTGGACATCCAAGAGACCCAGTACTTC
-	-	TRBJ1-1	TRBV7-9	CASSLTSGLTEAFF	TGTGCCAGCAGCTTAACCAGCGGACTCACTGAAGCTTTCTTT
-	TRBD2	TRBJ2-5	TRBV10-2	CASSRLAEWETQYF	TGCGCCAGCAGTCGGCTAGCGGAGTGGGAGACCCAGTACTTC
-	-	TRBJ2-6	TRBV25-1	CASGRTDSGANVLTF	TGTGCCAGCGGAAGGACAGACTCTGGGGCCAACGTCCTGACTTTC
-	-	TRBJ2-5	TRBV5-5	CASSRGRETQYF	TGTGCCAGCAGCCGTGGGAGGGAGACCCAGTACTTC
once	-	TRBJ1-1	TRBV9	CASSVEEPGGPNTEAFF	TGTGCCAGCAGCGTAGAGGAACCGGGGGGGCCGAACACTGAAGCTTTCTTT